This T cell receptor (beta chain) stems from a study of blood T cell repertoires in COVID-19. At the level of the study: There were acute and convalescent COVID-19 samples, and they came from the United States, Italy and Spain. Sources were T cells, B-cell-depleted T cells, or PBMCs; the material itself was cDNA or gDNA.

In the original analysis: Estimated nucleated cell counts came from reference gene primer amplification. TCRdb's copy holds only in-frame clones and misses some; the assay was immunoSEQ multiplex PCR. D and trimming were read from the DNA, whereas the V and J calls and clone size are those reported in that table. The table has 150,000 to 200,000 clones, roughly 91% seen once. The material sequenced was peripheral blood. This TCR was recovered from a middle-aged man with active or convalescent COVID-19.

CDR3 sequence: CSASAVVNRGHGYTF. CDR3 nucleotides: TGCAGTGCTAGTGCAGTTGTCAACAGGGGGCATGGCTACACCTTC. The V call is TRBV20-1, the J call TRBJ1-2, with 9 bases aligning to TRBD1. The CDR3 contains 15 residues. Trimming at V came to 3 bases and at J to 6 bases, leaving 11 bases not matched to a gene. Germline V gene data show CDR1 as DFQATT and CDR2 as SNEGSKA (reference sequence).